The 22 T cell receptor beta chains below all came from one sample that was sequenced in a study of blood T cell repertoires in COVID-19. TCRdb's copy holds only in-frame clones and misses some; the assay was immunoSEQ multiplex PCR. The sample lists about 76,000 clones, around 91% occurring once. Specimen: peripheral blood. The receptors here all came from a human donor in a cohort sampled during active COVID-19.

The chain couples TRBV7-9 to TRBJ2-3; tentative D call: TRBD1 (6 bases). Deletions cut 3 bases from V and 4 bases from J, with 11 bases between. The CDR3 contains 14 residues. Per germline, CDR1 SEHNR and CDR2 FQNEAQ (reference sequence). The CDR3 reads CASSFPGHSDTQYF. As DNA, the CDR3 is TGTGCCAGCAGCTTTCCGGGACATTCAGATACGCAGTATTTT.

V usage is TRBV6-5 and J usage is TRBJ1-2; D is unclear. Looked up from germline, CDR1 is MNHEY and CDR2 is SVGAGI. The CDR3 loop spans 13 amino acids. V was trimmed by 2 bases and J by 3 bases, leaving 7 bases between them. The CDR3 here is CASSYDIYYGYTF. The CDR3 DNA reads as TGTGCCAGCAGTTACGACATTTACTATGGCTACACCTTC.

The chain combines TRBV7-2 with TRBJ2-3; D remains unclear. CDR1 and CDR2 (germline): SGHTA, FQGNSA. Deletions cut 0 bases from V and 5 bases from J, with 9 bases between. CDR3 length: 14 residues. CDR3 sequence: CASSLASPRDTQYF. The CDR3 DNA is TGTGCCAGCAGCTTAGCGTCTCCCAGAGATACGCAGTATTTT. Combining the CDR3 with reference TRBV7-2 and TRBJ2-3 gives the whole variable domain GAGVSQSPSNKVTEKGKDVELRCDPISGHTALYWYRQSLGQGLEFLIYFQGNSAPDKSGLPSDRFSAERTGGSVSTLTIQRTQQEDSAVYLCASSLASPRDTQYFGPGTRLTVL.

The chain couples TRBV19 to TRBJ2-2; tentative D call: TRBD1 (6 bases). The CDR3 has 15 amino acids. Germline assignment: CDR1 LNHDA and CDR2 SQIVND (reference sequence). The V and J ends lost 9 bases and 6 bases respectively, with 20 bases between them. The CDR3 loop reads CASKLAGARAGELFF. CDR3 coding DNA: TGTGCCAGCAAACTCGCAGGGGCGAGAGCCGGGGAGCTGTTTTTT.

V usage is TRBV6-2 or TRBV6-3 and J usage is TRBJ2-3, with D perhaps matching TRBD2 (5 bases). CDR1 is MNHEY, CDR2 SVGEGT, per germline. The CDR3 contains 14 residues. Trimming took 2 bases from V and 2 from J, leaving 8 bases between them. The DNA of the CDR3 is TGTGCCAGCAGTTACATAGCGACCACAGATACGCAGTATTTT. This encodes CASSYIATTDTQYF.

The CDR3 loop is CASSQDLLAAYEQYF. In DNA, the CDR3 is TGTGCCAGCAGCCAAGACCTCCTAGCTGCCTACGAGCAGTACTTC. V usage is TRBV4-2 and J usage is TRBJ2-7; tentative D call: TRBD2 (5 bases). The germline V gene has CDR1 LGHNA and CDR2 YNFKEQ. Trimming shortened V by 0 bases and J by 2 bases, and 11 bases separated the two germline ends. There are 15 residues in the CDR3.

The chain has TRBV10-3 and TRBJ2-5; TRBD1 matches at 10 bases. This CDR3 is 16 amino acids long. J was trimmed by 5 bases and V by 5 bases; bases with no gene match: 11. Germline V gene sequence: CDR1 ENHRY, CDR2 SYGVKD. The CDR3 region is CAISTPTGGTSETQYF. For the CDR3, the DNA is TGTGCCATCAGTACACCGACAGGGGGCACTTCGGAGACCCAGTACTTC.

The chain recombines TRBV2 with TRBJ1-5; 10 bases fit TRBD1. The germline V gene has CDR1 SNHLY and CDR2 FYNNEI. This CDR3 has 14 residues. V lost 7 bases and J lost 4; bases outside the gene matches: 4. The CDR3 DNA follows: TGTGCCAGCACCCTGGGACAGGGGAATCAGCCCCAGCATTTT. As protein: CASTLGQGNQPQHF.

This clone is large by share. The J gene is TRBJ2-5, the V gene TRBV5-1, with a possible D match to TRBD2 (5 bases). The germline V gene encodes CDR1 SGHRS and CDR2 YFSETQ. This CDR3 comprises 15 residues. V lost 0 bases, J lost 5 bases, and 14 bases lay in between. CDR3 bases: TGCGCCAGCAGCTTGGCGGGATATCGAACGGAGACCCAGTACTTC. It encodes CASSLAGYRTETQYF.

This sequence joins TRBV5-1 and TRBJ2-3; 12 positions match TRBD2. With V trimmed by 0 bases and J by 1 base, 3 bases remained unmatched. This CDR3 has 17 amino acids. Per the germline V gene, CDR1 is SGHRS and CDR2 is YFSETQ. The CDR3 sequence: CASSLVRLAGGTDTQYF. CDR3 coding DNA: TGCGCCAGCAGCTTGGTGCGACTAGCGGGGGGCACAGATACGCAGTATTTT.

This chain links TRBV13 with TRBJ2-6, with TRBD1 matching over 9 bases. The CDR3 is 18 residues long. Germline V lookup: CDR1 PRHDT, CDR2 FYEKMQ (reference sequence). Losses at the gene ends were 1 base for V and 0 bases for J; bases not matched to a gene: 4. CDR3 in DNA: TGTGCCAGCAGCTTAGAGGGACAGGGCCGCTCTGGGGCCAACGTCCTGACTTTC. Protein sequence: CASSLEGQGRSGANVLTF.

The chain recombines TRBV7-8 with TRBJ1-6; the D is unclear. CDR1 SGHVS and CDR2 FQNEAQ come from the germline V gene. CDR3 size: 13 residues. The V end was cut by 5 bases, the J end by 1 base, with 3 bases between. CDR3 region: CASSPSYNSPLHF. CDR3 DNA sequence: TGTGCCAGCAGCCCGTCCTATAATTCACCCCTCCACTTT.

The gene calls are TRBV19 and TRBJ1-4; 7 positions match TRBD1. The CDR3 totals 14 residues. Germline values: CDR1 LNHDA, CDR2 SQIVND (reference sequence). Trimming removed 5 bases from V and 0 bases from J; junction bases left unmatched: 0. As DNA, the CDR3 is TGTGCCAGTAGTGGGACAGCAACTAATGAAAAACTGTTTTTT. Protein: CASSGTATNEKLFF. Together with reference TRBV19 and TRBJ1-4, the CDR3 gives the full variable domain: DGGITQSPKYLFRKEGQNVTLSCEQNLNHDAMYWYRQDPGQGLRLIYYSQIVNDFQKGDIAEGYSVSREKKESFPLTVTSAQKNPTAFYLCASSGTATNEKLFFGSGTQLSVL.

The chain uses TRBV30 and TRBJ1-5; tentative D call: TRBD1 (6 bases). Trimming pared 5 bases from V and 3 bases from J, leaving 11 bases between. This CDR3 spans 13 amino acids. CDR1 and CDR2 (germline): GTSNPN, SVGIG (reference sequence). DNA for the CDR3: TGTGCCTGGCAGGGACATTTCAATCAGCCCCAGCATTTT. Translating it yields CAWQGHFNQPQHF.

This clone was detected once. The rearrangement links TRBV2 to TRBJ2-2, with 8 bases matching TRBD1. CDR1 is SNHLY, CDR2 FYNNEI, per germline. Germline trimming cut 10 bases from V and 8 bases from J; bases unmatched to any gene: 12. This CDR3 spans 14 amino acids. The CDR3 DNA sequence: TGTGCCACGCTATGGGCAGGGGGCGAGGGGGAGCTGTTTTTT. Protein: CATLWAGGEGELFF.

The rearrangement joins TRBV9 to TRBJ2-7; tentatively, D is TRBD1 (7 bases). V shed 0 bases and J shed 3 bases, with 13 bases lying between them. Germline V gives CDR1 SGDLS, CDR2 YYNGEE. The CDR3 has 15 residues. CDR3 DNA: TGTGCCAGCAGCGTAGATGGCAGGGGGGACTACGAGCAGTACTTC. Residues: CASSVDGRGDYEQYF.

This chain links TRBV7-2 with TRBJ2-7; 10 nucleotides align to TRBD2. V shed 7 bases and J 3 bases; nucleotides not matched to a gene: 6. CDR3 length: 14 residues. Germline V lookup: CDR1 SGHTA, CDR2 FQGNSA. CDR3 in amino acids: CASNLAGAGYEQYF. CDR3 sequence (DNA): TGTGCCAGCAACCTAGCGGGGGCAGGCTACGAGCAGTACTTC.

This chain uses TRBV6-6 with TRBJ1-2; possibly TRBD1 for D (5 bases). The germline CDR1 and CDR2 sequences are MNHNY and SVGAGI (reference sequence). The CDR3 extends over 15 amino acids. V was pared by 0 bases and J by 6 bases, with 14 bases between. The chain's CDR3 is CASSYSIEGANGYTF. DNA for the CDR3: TGTGCCAGCAGTTACTCGATTGAAGGGGCGAATGGCTACACCTTC.

The chain recombines TRBV29-1 with TRBJ1-2; D is unresolved. Trimming took 5 bases from V and 0 from J, leaving 7 bases between them. The CDR3 is made up of 12 amino acids. Germline V gene sequence: CDR1 SQVTM, CDR2 ANQGSEA. CDR3 in DNA: TGCAGCGTTTTAGCAGCTAACTATGGCTACACCTTC. Amino acid sequence: CSVLAANYGYTF.

This CDR3 reads CASSPHDRGNEQFF. The CDR3 region has the DNA TGTGCCAGCAGCCCTCACGACAGGGGGAATGAGCAGTTCTTC. The rearrangement links TRBV4-2 to TRBJ2-1, with TRBD1 matching over 9 bases. V was clipped by 4 bases and J by 7 bases; unmatched bases: 5. This CDR3 comprises 14 residues. Per germline, CDR1 LGHNA and CDR2 YNFKEQ.

V and J are TRBV6-5 and TRBJ2-1; D gene unclear. The CDR3 runs 16 residues. Germline V CDR1 and CDR2: MNHEY, SVGAGI. With 0 bases removed from V and 8 bases from J, the gap between germline ends came to 17 bases. The CDR3 DNA follows: TGTGCCAGCAGTTACTCAGGCTTAAGAGTTAGCTATGAGCAGTTCTTC. Translated, it gives CASSYSGLRVSYEQFF.

The rearrangement links TRBV7-2 to TRBJ1-5; TRBD1 matches at 8 bases. V was pared by 5 bases and J by 0 bases, with 3 bases of the junction left unmatched. The V gene's germline CDR1 is SGHTA and CDR2 FQGNSA. The CDR3 sequence is 15 residues long. CDR3 sequence reads: CASSTGTGSNQPQHF. The CDR3, as DNA: TGTGCCAGCAGCACCGGGACAGGTAGCAATCAGCCCCAGCATTTT.